The sequence of this TCR beta chain was determined in a study of beta chain features in type 1 diabetes (dated by TCRdb to the late 2010s). In the study overall: No differences in mean age, gender distribution, total cell number or subset yield were found between patients and healthy donors. The study compared TCRB repertoires of sorted circulating CD4+ T cell subsets between recently diagnosed type 1 diabetes patients and matched healthy donors. Regulatory and stem cell-like memory subsets were obtained from only 8 patients and about eight healthy donors, while naive and central memory subsets were obtained from all 30 or so donors. A total of around 100 million sorted cells were examined across all samples, and RNA yield correlated strongly with the number of cells per subset. Here is what the overall study found, with its caveats: Only small numbers of individuals were included in the HLA sub-analyses, which left unresolved whether HLA type had any influence on TCRB rearrangement. Naive, central memory and regulatory TCRB repertoires appeared to be more alike among patients than among healthy donors. At VDJ recombination sites, patients with type 1 diabetes made fewer insertions and deleted more nucleotides, a pattern implying thymic rearrangement abnormalities. Shorter templates might have been favored by PCR, but patient and control samples were amplified and corrected together, so both groups would have been affected equally by any skew. Sequencing cDNA rather than genomic DNA could over-represent highly expressing activated cells, although activation and CD3 levels did not differ between groups. Type 1 diabetes patients showed a moderate but significant shortening of TCRB CDR3 length in all four CD4+ subsets.

Based on the germline V gene, the CDR1 and CDR2 sequences are SGHRS and YFSETQ. V is pared back by 2 bases and J by 1 base, with 15 bases lying between the germline termini. From its cysteine to its phenylalanine, the CDR3 spans 16 amino acids. Only the CDR3 portion is preserved as DNA: 48 bases, with reading frame beginning at the first base. The High Capacity cDNA Reverse Transcription Kit was used to reverse transcribe all of the isolated RNA, meaning that expressed TCRB transcripts were what got sequenced. Deep immunoSEQ sequencing was applied to naive, central memory and regulatory T cell samples, giving an average of about 3.4 million total reads per sample. Sorted cells were lysed in RLT buffer and RNA was extracted with DNase-treated RNeasy Micro or Mini kits, depending on cell number. To prevent cross-contamination, each cell subset was processed individually, whereas patient and healthy donor samples were processed jointly. Using the immunoSEQ multiplex PCR, TCRB sequences were amplified from cDNA into 87-bp fragments spanning the CDR3 region. The amplicons were sequenced using the Illumina HiSeq platform. From the authors' description of their analysis: PCR bias was corrected computationally using synthetic template baselines, and reads within Hamming distance 2 were collapsed, with unmergeable singletons discarded. Reads were aligned against IMGT to assign V, D and J genes, CDR3 length and insertions or deletions at six rearrangement sites. Clonotype counts were normalized to sorted cell number within each subset before computing true diversity and Gini coefficients with the tcR R package. The overlap coefficient, calculated on TCRB nucleotide sequences, was used to measure repertoire sharing. Out-of-frame TCRB sequences from naive cells were analyzed as a proxy for the pre-selection repertoire. What TCRdb holds here is the immuneACCESS table cut down to in-frame rearrangements. Part of the clones is not present; checked against another copy, under half of the missing clones reflect an unresolved V gene, and the others are unexplained. V, J and clone size are taken as reported in that table, and D and trimming were inferred from the DNA itself. The sample table holds 600,000 or so clones, of which roughly an eighth were seen once. The biggest ten clones account for 0.035% to 0.045% of the sample.

This clone was found a few times. Its antigen remains undetermined. The record has no base qualities; no much larger clone is one base away. From each donor, a single peripheral blood sample of approximately 110 mL on average was drawn into heparinised tubes. A BD FACSAria II and a panel including CD45RO, CCR7, CD25, CD127, CD95 and CD27 were used to sort naive, central memory, regulatory and stem cell-like memory CD4+ T cells. Every sorted population had a purity above 95%. Right away, PBMCs were isolated by Lymphoprep density gradient centrifugation and were stained directly, with no culture step. So that batch effects would be minimized, each experiment stained and sorted samples in pairs, pairing one healthy donor with one patient.

Recombination connected TRBV5-1 to TRBJ2-5; the D gene may be TRBD1 or TRBD2, since each aligns over 5 bases. The sample taken for sequencing was naive CD4+ T cells from blood. Reading the label with the study, this specimen's cell subset or site is: true naive CD4+ T cells. The receptor was derived from a man in his late teens or twenties with type 1 diabetes. The CDR3 sequence is CASSFGASTGQETQYF. The sequenced DNA is TGCGCCAGCAGCTTCGGGGCGTCGACGGGCCAAGAGACCCAGTACTTC.